One and the same sample provided the 30 T cell receptor beta chains below, sequenced in a study of identical twins. TCRdb re-derived calls from the 5' RACE reads in MiXCR, one entry per CDR3 protein. The sample includes roughly 710,000 distinct CDR3 sequences, 6.1% of them seen just once. Sequencing input: naive T cells sorted from blood. Receptors originate from a man aged 18-30 years in good health.

This clonotype was found a few times. V and J are TRBV6-1 and TRBJ1-5; possibly TRBD1 for D (6 bases). The V gene's germline CDR1 is MNHNS and CDR2 SASEGT. Trimming stripped 6 bases from V and 0 bases from J, with 15 bases between. The CDR3 loop spans 16 amino acids. As DNA, the CDR3 is TGTGCCAGCAGCCCCTGGGGGGCCGATAGCAATCAGCCCCAGCATTTT. It yields the protein CASSPWGADSNQPQHF.

At least ten counts were recorded for this clonotype. This chain uses TRBV6-5 with TRBJ2-1; perhaps TRBD2 as D (5 bases). Germline V gene sequence: CDR1 MNHEY, CDR2 SVGAGI. The CDR3 is made up of 13 amino acids. Trimming removed 2 bases at V and 8 bases at J, with 10 bases between. CDR3: CASSYEGVDEQFF. The DNA of the CDR3 is TGTGCCAGCAGTTACGAGGGAGTAGATGAGCAGTTCTTC.

There are many counts of this clonotype. V usage is TRBV12-3 or TRBV12-4 and J usage is TRBJ1-5; 8 bases map to TRBD1. The CDR3 totals 16 residues. With 6 bases clipped from V and 2 bases from J, the junction kept 9 bases outside the gene matches. CDR3 in DNA: TGTGCCAGCAGAGGGGCAGGGGGCGTTGGCAATCAGCCCCAGCATTTT. This translates into CASRGAGGVGNQPQHF.

This clonotype was seen repeatedly, ten times or more. The rearrangement uses TRBV20-1 and TRBJ2-2; a weak D match, TRBD1 (6 bases). Germline values: CDR1 DFQATT, CDR2 SNEGSKA (reference sequence). Trimming took off 6 bases at V and 0 bases at J, with 11 bases between the two ends. This CDR3 is built from 14 residues. CDR3 residues: CSAKRTANTGELFF. CDR3 coding DNA: TGCAGTGCAAAGAGGACAGCGAACACCGGGGAGCTGTTTTTT.

This clonotype appeared a few times. The chain links TRBV30 to TRBJ2-5; D is possibly TRBD2 (6 bases). Germline loops: CDR1 GTSNPN, CDR2 SVGIG (reference sequence). The ends were cut back, 4 bases at V and 5 bases at J, with 14 bases in the middle. The CDR3 totals 13 residues. The CDR3 DNA follows: TGTGCCTGGATCCCCGGGGGATTGGAGACCCAGTACTTC. Protein product: CAWIPGGLETQYF. The entire variable domain, with the rest obtained from reference TRBV30 and TRBJ2-5, is as follows: SQTIHQWPATLVQPVGSPLSLECTVEGTSNPNLYWYRQAAGRGLQLLFYSVGIGQISSEVPQNLSASRPQDRQFILSSKKLLLSDSGFYLCAWIPGGLETQYFGPGTRLLVL.

This clonotype was recorded a few times. The CDR3 sequence: CASRTGGIYEQYF. DNA of the CDR3: TGTGCCAGCCGGACAGGGGGGATCTACGAGCAGTACTTC. The V gene is TRBV2, the J gene TRBJ2-7; 10 positions match TRBD1. The CDR3 loop spans 13 amino acids. The J segment lost 3 bases and the V segment lost 8 bases, leaving 4 bases of the junction unmatched. In germline, CDR1 is SNHLY, CDR2 FYNNEI. Together with reference TRBV2 and TRBJ2-7, the CDR3 gives the full variable domain: EPEVTQTPSHQVTQMGQEVILRCVPISNHLYFYWYRQILGQKVEFLVSFYNNEISEKSEIFDDQFSVERPDGSNFTLKIRSTKLEDSAMYFCASRTGGIYEQYFGPGTRLTVT.

This clonotype was found a few times. V and J are TRBV4-3 and TRBJ2-7; TRBD2 matches 7 bases. In germline, CDR1 is LGHNA, CDR2 YSLEER. There are 16 residues in the CDR3. Trimming at V came to 3 bases and at J to 3 bases, leaving 11 bases not matched to a gene. CDR3 loop: CASSQSLGTTSYEQYF. The DNA of the CDR3 is TGCGCCAGCAGCCAGAGTCTGGGGACTACGAGCTACGAGCAGTACTTC.

This clonotype was seen ten or more times. This chain uses TRBV20-1 with TRBJ2-2; D is perhaps TRBD1 or TRBD2 (5 bases each). Germline loops: CDR1 DFQATT, CDR2 SNEGSKA (reference sequence). Trimming took off 6 bases at V and 5 bases at J, with 19 bases between the two ends. This CDR3 contains 15 residues. The CDR3 DNA reads TGCAGTGCCAGTGGGGCTAGCTCGGGGACCGGGGAGCTGTTTTTT. This encodes CSASGASSGTGELFF.

This clonotype showed up just a few times. This chain joins TRBV7-8 and TRBJ2-7; D might be TRBD1 (6 bases). This CDR3 region has 14 residues. Trimming removed 1 base at V and 4 bases at J, with 11 bases between. The germline V gene has CDR1 SGHVS and CDR2 FQNEAQ. The CDR3 region has the DNA TGTGCCAGCAGCTTAGGGGGGCTTGATTACGAGCAGTACGTC. Translated, it gives CASSLGGLDYEQYV.

This clonotype came up many times. The rearrangement uses TRBV20-1 and TRBJ2-5, with D unresolved. This CDR3 has 13 amino acids. The V end was cut by 6 bases, the J end by 3 bases, with 14 bases between. Per the germline V gene, CDR1 is DFQATT and CDR2 is SNEGSKA (reference sequence). CDR3 sequence: CSAHQAQEETQYF. The CDR3 DNA follows: TGCAGTGCCCACCAAGCGCAAGAAGAGACCCAGTACTTC.

This clonotype has more than one count but fewer than ten. The rearrangement links TRBV7-9 to TRBJ2-2; weak D call: TRBD1 (5 bases). Trimming stripped 6 bases from V and 9 bases from J, with 23 bases between. This CDR3 comprises 16 residues. Germline V gives CDR1 SEHNR, CDR2 FQNEAQ (reference sequence). CDR3 residues: CASSPNFAGNNRELFF. CDR3 nucleotides: TGTGCCAGCAGTCCAAATTTTGCAGGGAATAATCGGGAGCTGTTTTTT.

This clonotype was seen ten or more times. The chain combines TRBV12-3 or TRBV12-4 with TRBJ2-1; D not certain. This CDR3 is 12 amino acids long. The V gene lost 3 bases and the J gene lost 6 bases, with 6 bases spanning the gap. For the CDR3, the DNA is TGTGCCAGCAGTTTTTTGCCCAATGAGCAGTTCTTC. Its protein is CASSFLPNEQFF.

This clonotype occurred many times. The chain couples TRBV7-9 to TRBJ2-2; D is perhaps TRBD1 or TRBD2 (6 bases each). This CDR3 is built from 16 residues. Trimming removed 5 bases at V and 6 bases at J, with 19 bases between. Germline assignment: CDR1 SEHNR and CDR2 FQNEAQ (reference sequence). The CDR3 loop reads CASSNWRQEGAGELFF. As DNA, the CDR3 is TGTGCCAGCAGCAACTGGAGACAGGAGGGTGCCGGGGAGCTGTTTTTT.

The sample holds a few counts of this clonotype. V is TRBV4-1 and J is TRBJ1-4; no definite D call. Germline CDR1 is MGHRA and CDR2 is YSYEKL. With 1 base removed from V and 6 bases from J, the gap between germline ends came to 18 bases. The CDR3 covers 17 residues. The CDR3: CASSQGLGFGSHEKLFF. CDR3 nucleotide sequence: TGCGCCAGCAGCCAAGGGCTGGGGTTCGGGTCCCATGAAAAACTGTTTTTT.

The chain joins TRBV19 to TRBJ2-5; no reliable D call. In germline, CDR1 is LNHDA, CDR2 SQIVND (reference sequence). With 4 bases removed from V and 0 bases from J, the gap between germline ends came to 9 bases. The CDR3 consists of 14 residues. The CDR3 here is CASSRWENQETQYF. CDR3 coding DNA: TGTGCCAGTAGTAGGTGGGAAAACCAAGAGACCCAGTACTTC.

This clonotype was counted ten times or more. In DNA form, the CDR3 reads TGTGCCACCAGCAGAAGACCGTTAGCCAAAAACATTCAGTACTTC. It specifies CATSRRPLAKNIQYF. The chain joins TRBV15 to TRBJ2-4; D gene ambiguous. This CDR3 comprises 15 residues. Trimming took off 2 bases at V and 0 bases at J, with 8 bases between the two ends. From germline, CDR1 is LNHNV and CDR2 YYDKDF (reference sequence).

This clonotype was recorded at least ten times. V usage is TRBV6-1 and J usage is TRBJ2-3; TRBD2 is a possible D gene (5 bases). The V end lost 10 bases, the J end lost 6 bases, and 23 bases lay between the germline ends. Germline V gene data show CDR1 as MNHNS and CDR2 as SASEGT. CDR3 length: 15 amino acids. The CDR3 reads CATGSDWASWDTQYF. The CDR3 nucleotides read TGTGCCACTGGTAGCGATTGGGCCTCTTGGGATACGCAGTATTTT.

Details on this clonotype: The CDR3 does not end in the conserved phenylalanine or tryptophan, so this is likely a read error. No DNA is shown, since the ends of the CDR3 on it are uncertain; the CDR3 is the one TCRdb lists. The gene calls are TRBV1 and TRBJ2-7; whether TRBD2, the table's D call, matches the DNA was not checked. TRBV1 is a pseudogene locus. The CDR3 numbers 12 amino acids, ends counted. This chain's CDR3 is CTSSQVPGLDFE.

This clonotype was seen many times. CDR3 sequence: CAISESIATGELFF. CDR3 in DNA: TGTGCCATCAGTGAGTCGATCGCCACCGGGGAGCTGTTTTTT. This chain uses TRBV10-3 with TRBJ2-2, with unresolved D. The CDR3 covers 14 residues. Germline V gene lookup returns CDR1 ENHRY and CDR2 SYGVKD. Trimming removed 0 bases at V and 4 bases at J, with 6 bases between.

This clonotype came up many times. The chain links TRBV6-5 to TRBJ2-7; D remains unclear. Germline V gene sequence: CDR1 MNHEY, CDR2 SVGAGI. Trimming took 8 bases from V and 3 from J, leaving 8 bases between them. The CDR3 contains 11 residues. The CDR3 here is CASWRLYEQYV. Here the CDR3 DNA reads TGTGCCAGCTGGCGCCTCTACGAGCAGTACGTC.

This clonotype has at least ten counts. The chain employs TRBV20-1 and TRBJ1-1, with a weak D call TRBD1 (6 bases). Germline V gene lookup returns CDR1 DFQATT and CDR2 SNEGSKA (reference sequence). V lost 1 base and J lost 0, with 9 bases in between. This CDR3 comprises 14 residues. CDR3 in amino acids: CSARVTGMNTEAFF. In DNA form, the CDR3 reads TGCAGTGCTAGAGTAACAGGGATGAACACTGAAGCTTTCTTT.

This clonotype was picked up many times. V usage is TRBV7-6 and J usage is TRBJ1-4; the D is unclear. The CDR3 sequence is 10 residues long. The germline CDR1 and CDR2 sequences are SGHVS and FNYEAQ. The V and J ends lost 4 bases and 8 bases respectively, with 2 bases between them. CDR3 coding DNA: TGTGCCAGCAGCTGGGAAAAACTGTTTTTT. Its translation: CASSWEKLFF.

This clonotype showed up just a few times. The rearrangement uses TRBV7-2 and TRBJ1-1, with D possibly matching TRBD1 (5 bases). The CDR3 length is 15 residues. The ends were cut back, 1 base at V and 4 bases at J, with 13 bases in the middle. Germline V lookup: CDR1 SGHTA, CDR2 FQGNSA. The CDR3 nucleotides are TGTGCCAGCAGCTTAGGCGGGGCTGGGTTCACTGAAGCTTTCTTT. This encodes CASSLGGAGFTEAFF.

In this sample, this clonotype turned up a few times. This may stem from a read error, because a much larger clone lies one nucleotide away. The chain couples TRBV5-6 to TRBJ2-2, with D perhaps TRBD1 (6 bases). This CDR3 spans 14 amino acids. Germline CDR1 reads SGHDT; CDR2 reads YYEEEE. CDR3 nucleotides: TGTGCCAGCAGGTTGGGACAGAACACCGGGGAGCTGTTTTTT. Amino acids: CASRLGQNTGELFF. Full variable domain (outside the CDR3, taken from reference TRBV5-6 and TRBJ2-2): DAGVTQSPTHLIKTRGQQVTLRCSPKSGHDTVSWYQQALGQGPQFIFQYYEEEERQRGNFPDRFSGHQFPNYSSELNVNALLLGDSALYLCASRLGQNTGELFFGEGSRLTVL.

The chain carries TRBV25-1 and TRBJ1-3; D remains unclear. Per germline, CDR1 MGHDK and CDR2 SYGVNS. V lost 8 bases and J lost 0, with 14 bases in between. The CDR3 extends over 15 amino acids. The CDR3 here is CASSAFRTSGNTIYF. In DNA, the CDR3 is TGTGCCAGCTCGGCTTTTAGGACCTCTGGAAACACCATATATTTT.

As to this clonotype: This sequence may be a read error, since a much larger clone differs from it by one base. The V call is TRBV10-3, the J call TRBJ1-4; TRBD1 agrees at 9 bases. Germline CDR1 and CDR2: ENHRY and SYGVKD. This CDR3 spans 17 amino acids. CDR3 region: CAIKNERTGDLDEKLYF. CDR3 bases: TGTGCCATCAAAAATGAAAGGACAGGGGACCTAGATGAAAAACTGTATTTT.

This clonotype was seen many times. One end of the junction varies from germline; a read error may be responsible. The rearrangement links TRBV5-1 to TRBJ2-1, with D uncertain. The V gene's germline CDR1 is SGHRS and CDR2 YFSETQ. This CDR3 has 12 residues. CDR3 residues: CASSPAGNEQFF. The CDR3, as DNA: TGTGCCAGCAGTCCCGCCGGGAATGAGCAGTTCTTC.

The chain is built from TRBV11-1 and TRBJ2-7, with a tentative D call TRBD2 (6 bases). CDR1 is SGHAT and CDR2 is FQDESV in the germline V gene (reference sequence). V gave up 11 bases and J gave up 2 bases, with 13 bases separating them. The CDR3 loop spans 12 amino acids. The CDR3 loop is CAREWGPYEQYF. The CDR3, as DNA: TGTGCCCGGGAGTGGGGCCCCTACGAGCAGTACTTC.

This clonotype was seen at least ten times. The rearrangement links TRBV27 to TRBJ2-1, with D perhaps matching TRBD1 (6 bases). Germline V CDR1 and CDR2: MNHEY, SMNVEV (reference sequence). The CDR3 extends over 13 amino acids. Trimming stripped 6 bases from V and 7 bases from J, with 13 bases between. Here the CDR3 reads CASSTQGNNEQFF. The CDR3 DNA reads as TGTGCCAGCAGCACACAGGGAAATAATGAGCAGTTCTTC.

The table lists this clonotype with a few counts. CDR3 nucleotide sequence: TGTGCCAGCAGAAAATGGGGGGAAGGCGGGCAGAACACTGAAGCTTTCTTT. It translates to CASRKWGEGGQNTEAFF. V is TRBV2 and J is TRBJ1-1, with D possibly matching TRBD1 (5 bases). The germline V gene has CDR1 SNHLY and CDR2 FYNNEI. The CDR3 contains 17 residues. With 6 bases removed from V and 1 base from J, the gap between germline ends came to 21 bases.